This is a list of T cell receptor beta chains from one sample in a study of blood T cell repertoires in COVID-19. Method: immunoSEQ multiplex PCR; TCRdb's copy keeps in-frame clones and lacks some. The sample holds some 400,000 clones; roughly 89% are singletons and the top ten take approximately 6.2%. The material sequenced was peripheral blood. These receptors were obtained from a young man with active or convalescent COVID-19. Each CDR3 is given with its conserved first and last residue. D genes are given only for firm matches. The size of a clone is reported for some rows only, either as once, few or many, or as a class for expanded clones.

D gene	clone size	V gene	J gene	CDR3 protein	CDR3 DNA
.	.	TRBV7-6	TRBJ1-1	CASSLSRIGGNTEAFF	TGTGCCAGCAGCTTGTCCCGCATCGGAGGAAACACTGAAGCTTTCTTT
.	once	TRBV29-1	TRBJ2-1	CSVDRSDEQFF	TGCAGCGTTGATCGGAGCGATGAGCAGTTCTTC
TRBD1	.	TRBV18	TRBJ2-7	CASSLESGLRQGSGEQYF	TGTGCCAGCTCACTGGAGTCCGGCTTGAGACAGGGGTCGGGCGAGCAGTACTTC
TRBD2	few	TRBV28	TRBJ2-5	CASIGGSPFRAQYF	TGTGCCAGCATTGGCGGGAGCCCTTTTCGGGCCCAGTACTTC
TRBD1	.	TRBV6-6	TRBJ2-7	CASGSTGPTYEQYF	TGTGCCAGCGGGTCGACAGGGCCTACCTACGAGCAGTACTTC
.	once	TRBV7-2	TRBJ1-1	CASSLGQSSEAFF	TGTGCCAGCAGCTTAGGACAGAGCTCTGAAGCTTTCTTT
.	.	TRBV19	TRBJ2-7	CATSVGGEQYF	TGTGCCACATCGGTGGGGGGCGAGCAGTACTTC
TRBD2	.	TRBV9	TRBJ2-7	CASSVGLAGEQYF	TGTGCCAGCAGCGTCGGACTAGCGGGGGAGCAGTACTTC
TRBD2	.	TRBV12-5	TRBJ2-5	CASGLALDGTSGGWETQYF	TGTGCTAGTGGTTTGGCGCTTGACGGAACTAGCGGGGGGTGGGAGACCCAGTACTTC
TRBD1	.	TRBV19	TRBJ1-5	CASSIDREGSQPQHF	TGTGCCAGTAGTATCGACAGGGAAGGAAGTCAGCCCCAGCATTTT
TRBD1	.	TRBV28	TRBJ1-4	CASSLFAGQGNLFF	TGTGCCAGCAGTTTATTTGCGGGACAGGGGAATTTGTTTTTT
TRBD1	.	TRBV24-1	TRBJ1-4	CATSDRDRGGNEKLFF	TGTGCCACCAGTGACCGGGACAGGGGCGGTAACGAAAAACTGTTTTTT
.	.	TRBV29-1	TRBJ1-1	CSVHGGLDTEAFF	TGCAGCGTACACGGAGGGTTGGACACTGAAGCTTTCTTT
TRBD1	.	TRBV6-4	TRBJ2-3	CASSAGGTDTQYF	TGTGCCAGCAGTGCAGGGGGAACAGATACGCAGTATTTT
.	few	TRBV9	TRBJ2-1	CASSVELLAHYNEQFF	TGTGCCAGCAGCGTAGAGCTTCTAGCGCACTACAATGAGCAGTTCTTC
.	.	TRBV9	TRBJ2-3	CASSLTGTQVSTDTQYF	TGTGCCAGCAGCTTGACCGGGACACAGGTTAGCACAGATACGCAGTATTTT
TRBD2	.	TRBV5-5	TRBJ2-1	CASSLPGGYNEQFF	TGTGCCAGCAGCTTGCCGGGGGGGTACAATGAGCAGTTCTTC
.	.	TRBV6-2/TRBV6-3	TRBJ2-2	CASSSQRQNTGELFF	TGTGCCAGCAGTTCGCAGCGGCAGAACACCGGGGAGCTGTTTTTT
TRBD2	.	TRBV14	TRBJ2-7	CASSYTPGLGYEQYF	TGTGCCAGCAGCTACACCCCGGGACTAGGGTACGAGCAGTACTTC
.	.	TRBV7-3	TRBJ2-7	CASSRDFAYEQYF	TGTGCCAGCAGCCGGGATTTCGCCTACGAGCAGTACTTC
TRBD2	.	TRBV2	TRBJ2-3	CASGSSGVAGDTQYF	TGTGCCAGCGGGAGTAGCGGGGTCGCGGGTGATACGCAGTATTTT
.	.	TRBV6-5	TRBJ1-3	CASSYDAGTGNTIYF	TGTGCCAGCAGTTACGATGCAGGGACTGGAAACACCATATATTTT
TRBD1	.	TRBV9	TRBJ1-2	CASSVASDRGYGYTF	TGTGCCAGCAGCGTAGCCTCGGACAGGGGCTATGGCTACACCTTC
.	.	TRBV7-2	TRBJ2-2	CASSLPGLGTGELFF	TGTGCCAGCAGCTTACCTGGACTTGGGACCGGGGAGCTGTTTTTT
.	.	TRBV28	TRBJ2-7	CASSLRLAPYEQYF	TGTGCCAGCAGTTTAAGGCTAGCACCCTACGAGCAGTACTTC
.	.	TRBV9	TRBJ1-5	CASSPSPNQPQHF	TGTGCCAGCAGCCCCAGTCCCAATCAGCCCCAGCATTTT
TRBD1	.	TRBV7-9	TRBJ1-5	CASSRGPGNQPQHF	TGTGCCAGCAGTAGGGGGCCCGGCAATCAGCCCCAGCATTTT
TRBD1	.	TRBV5-4	TRBJ1-6	CASSAEPRTGRSPLHF	TGTGCCAGCAGCGCCGAACCCCGGACAGGGCGTTCACCCCTCCACTTT
TRBD1	.	TRBV6-2/TRBV6-3	TRBJ1-3	CASSPLQGRTGNTIYF	TGTGCCAGCAGCCCCTTACAGGGGCGAACTGGAAACACCATATATTTT
TRBD1	.	TRBV28	TRBJ1-1	CASRHGTGGTEAFF	TGTGCCAGCAGACATGGGACAGGGGGCACTGAAGCTTTCTTT
.	.	TRBV14	TRBJ1-5	CASSHQDNQPQHF	TGTGCCAGCAGCCACCAGGATAATCAGCCCCAGCATTTT
TRBD1	.	TRBV6-5	TRBJ1-1	CASSYGQGAGVTEAFF	TGTGCCAGCAGTTACGGACAGGGGGCGGGGGTCACTGAAGCTTTCTTT
TRBD1	.	TRBV10-1	TRBJ1-6	CASSHRDSNNSPLHF	TGCGCCAGCAGTCACCGGGACAGTAATAATTCACCCCTCCACTTT
.	.	TRBV25-1	TRBJ2-3	CASSGGQRKDTQYF	TGTGCCAGCAGTGGGGGGCAGCGGAAAGATACGCAGTATTTT
.	.	TRBV28	TRBJ2-4	CASSFPQANGLNIQYF	TGTGCCAGCAGTTTTCCCCAAGCCAACGGGTTAAACATTCAGTACTTC
.	.	TRBV7-3	TRBJ1-1	CASSPLGGNTEAFF	TGTGCCAGCAGCCCCCTCGGTGGGAACACTGAAGCTTTCTTT
TRBD2	.	TRBV7-8	TRBJ2-1	CASSTLSGGANPYNEQFF	TGTGCCAGCAGCACACTTAGCGGGGGGGCCAATCCCTACAATGAGCAGTTCTTC
TRBD1	.	TRBV4-3	TRBJ2-7	CASSQAYRGSAYEQYF	TGCGCCAGCAGCCAAGCCTACAGGGGATCGGCCTACGAGCAGTACTTC
.	.	TRBV7-9	TRBJ2-2	CASSLGLGTSYTGELFF	TGTGCCAGCAGCTTAGGTCTGGGGACATCCTACACCGGGGAGCTGTTTTTT
TRBD1	.	TRBV10-2	TRBJ1-2	CASSVEGADYYGYTF	TGCGCCAGCAGTGTCGAGGGGGCCGACTACTATGGCTACACCTTC
TRBD1	.	TRBV27	TRBJ2-7	CASSLSVDRASEQYF	TGTGCCAGCAGTTTGTCGGTGGACAGGGCGTCCGAGCAGTACTTC
TRBD2	.	TRBV6-5	TRBJ2-1	CASRRRTSGVNEQFF	TGTGCCAGCAGGCGTAGGACTAGCGGGGTCAATGAGCAGTTCTTC
TRBD2	.	TRBV20-1	TRBJ2-7	CSASRGGEQYF	TGCAGTGCTAGCCGGGGGGGCGAGCAGTACTTC
.	.	TRBV9	TRBJ1-3	CASSVEGSGNTIYF	TGTGCCAGCAGCGTAGAGGGGTCTGGAAACACCATATATTTT
TRBD1	.	TRBV3-1/TRBV3-2	TRBJ2-7	CASSHPLGQGAYEQYF	TGTGCCAGCAGCCACCCCTTGGGTCAGGGGGCCTACGAGCAGTACTTC
.	.	TRBV16	TRBJ2-7	CASSQWESYEQYF	TGTGCCAGCAGCCAATGGGAGTCCTACGAGCAGTACTTC
.	.	TRBV27	TRBJ1-5	CASSLERNQPQHF	TGTGCCAGCAGTTTGGAGAGGAATCAGCCCCAGCATTTT
TRBD2	.	TRBV10-1	TRBJ2-1	CASSETSGAFSYNEQFF	TGCGCCAGCAGTGAGACTAGCGGGGCCTTCTCCTACAATGAGCAGTTCTTC
.	.	TRBV28	TRBJ1-1	CASSFENVQGWVNTEAFF	TGTGCCAGCAGTTTCGAAAACGTACAGGGTTGGGTGAACACTGAAGCTTTCTTT
.	.	TRBV9	TRBJ2-7	CASSVAGFSHEQYF	TGTGCCAGCAGCGTTGCTGGCTTCTCTCACGAGCAGTACTTC
.	.	TRBV11-1	TRBJ1-5	CASSLDKSQPQHF	TGTGCCAGCAGCTTAGACAAGTCTCAGCCCCAGCATTTT
.	.	TRBV6-4	TRBJ2-3	CASSAVGGFTDTQYF	TGTGCCAGCAGCGCCGTTGGCGGCTTCACAGATACGCAGTATTTT
.	.	TRBV19	TRBJ2-3	CASSGYRVPDTQYF	TGTGCCAGTAGTGGCTACAGGGTGCCAGATACGCAGTATTTT
.	.	TRBV24-1	TRBJ1-5	CATSGSGNQPQHF	TGTGCCACCAGTGGTTCGGGGAATCAGCCCCAGCATTTT
.	.	TRBV29-1	TRBJ2-2	CSVVPPGHANTGELFF	TGCAGCGTGGTACCTCCGGGACACGCTAACACCGGGGAGCTGTTTTTT